In this sample, the clone carrying this T cell receptor beta chain turned up a few times. Its antigen is unidentified. The data were taken from a study of CD8+ T cells in alopecia areata. Study in general: Treated patients were dosed with oral tofacitinib, taking 5 to 10 mg twice daily. The percentage of affected scalp area served as the score of severity for treated patients. Study findings and constraints: In blood and scalp, many expanded lesional clones persisted during tofacitinib. Affected lesional scalp, above all in alopecia totalis/universalis, was more clonal than normal scalp.

As for treatment: oral pan-JAK inhibitor, 5-10 mg twice daily. V shed 1 base, J shed 3 bases, and the junction held 9 bases outside the gene matches. The CDR3 runs to 15 residues. Germline V CDR1 and CDR2: GTSNPN, SVGIG (reference sequence). TCR sequencing used cDNA made by reverse transcription of extracted RNA. Profiling relied on immunoSEQ multiplex PCR, and the TCRdb table lists in-frame clones only, not all of them. The data show approximately 200,000 clones, with around two fifths seen just once and 2% to 3% held by the top ten. The specimen comprised CD4+ T cells sorted from blood, sampled at approximately week 36, from a patient treated with tofacitinib. This receptor was identified in a human donor with alopecia areata. This sequence joins TRBV30 and TRBJ2-7; 7 positions match TRBD1. The CDR3, as DNA: TGTGCCTGGAGTGCATTCCGGGACAGAAACTACGAGCAGTACTTC. It is translated as CAWSAFRDRNYEQYF. Full variable domain (missing parts from reference TRBV30 and TRBJ2-7): SQTIHQWPATLVQPVGSPLSLECTVEGTSNPNLYWYRQAAGRGLQLLFYSVGIGQISSEVPQNLSASRPQDRQFILSSKKLLLSDSGFYLCAWSAFRDRNYEQYFGPGTRLTVT.